This record covers a single TCR beta chain. The entry originates in a study of blood T cell repertoires in COVID-19. Overall study: Some COVID-19 samples were acute and others convalescent; all came from the United States, Italy and Spain.

The germline CDR1 and CDR2 sequences are LGHNA and YSLEER. Trimming took 0 bases from V and 0 from J, leaving 11 bases between them. This CDR3 has 16 amino acids. Under the authors' procedure: Reference gene primer amplification gave estimated nucleated cell counts. Clones were sequenced by immunoSEQ multiplex PCR, and TCRdb holds only the in-frame ones, with some missing. Clone size and the V and J calls come from that table; the DNA yielded D and trimming. The sample holds some 150,000 clones, 84% seen once. The clonotype comes from a human donor in a cohort sampled during active COVID-19. J is TRBJ2-5 and V is TRBV4-3; D not resolved. The source material was peripheral blood. The CDR3, as DNA: TGCGCCAGCAGCCAAGATCCGGCAGGTCACCAAGAGACCCAGTACTTC. Its protein product is CASSQDPAGHQETQYF.